The TCR beta chain described here comes from a study of blood T cell repertoires in COVID-19. Authors' analysis steps: Using reference gene primer amplification, nucleated cell counts were estimated. The assay was immunoSEQ multiplex PCR, and TCRdb's table has in-frame clones only and misses some. D and trimming were read from the DNA, whereas the V and J calls and clone size are those reported in that table. The sample records roughly 190,000 clones, approximately 81% being singletons. Germline V gene lookup returns CDR1 LNHDA and CDR2 SQIVND (reference sequence). This CDR3 comprises 14 residues. Deletions cut 8 bases from V and 1 base from J, with 14 bases between.

The clonotype was recovered from a human donor in a cohort sampled during active COVID-19. The chain combines TRBV19 with TRBJ1-1, with unresolved D. Sequences were obtained from peripheral blood. The CDR3 DNA reads as TGTGCCAGTCAAGCCCAACCGAGGAACACTGAAGCTTTCTTT. Translating gives CASQAQPRNTEAFF.